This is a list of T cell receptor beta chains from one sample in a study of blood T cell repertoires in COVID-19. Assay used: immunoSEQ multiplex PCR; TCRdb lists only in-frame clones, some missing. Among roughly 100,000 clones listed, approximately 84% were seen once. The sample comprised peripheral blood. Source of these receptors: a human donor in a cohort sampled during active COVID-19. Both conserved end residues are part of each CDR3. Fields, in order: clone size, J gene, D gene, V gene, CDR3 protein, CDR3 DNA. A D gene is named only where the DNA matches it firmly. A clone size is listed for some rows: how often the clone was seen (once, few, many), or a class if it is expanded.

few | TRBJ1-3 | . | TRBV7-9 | CASSLLGERSGNTIYF | TGTGCCAGCAGCTTACTAGGCGAACGCTCTGGAAACACCATATATTTT
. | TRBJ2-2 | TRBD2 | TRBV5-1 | CASSPGTSGGQKLFF | TGCGCCAGCAGCCCGGGGACTAGCGGGGGCCAGAAGCTGTTTTTT
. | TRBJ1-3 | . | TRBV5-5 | CASSRVLGNTIYF | TGTGCCAGCAGCCGCGTACTCGGAAACACCATATATTTT
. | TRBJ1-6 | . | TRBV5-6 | CASSLRGGADSPLHF | TGTGCCAGCAGCCTGAGGGGGGGCGCCGATTCACCCCTCCACTTT
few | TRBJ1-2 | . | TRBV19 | CASSLFRLNYGYTF | TGTGCCAGTAGTCTCTTTAGACTTAACTATGGCTACACCTTC
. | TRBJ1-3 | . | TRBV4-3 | CASSQRFQGRDTIYF | TGCGCCAGCAGCCAACGATTCCAGGGGCGGGACACCATATATTTT
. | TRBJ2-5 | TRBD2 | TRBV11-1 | CASSLERGRQETQYF | TGTGCCAGCAGCTTAGAGCGGGGGAGGCAAGAGACCCAGTACTTC
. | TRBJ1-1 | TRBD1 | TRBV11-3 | CASSSQGQHTEAFF | TGTGCCAGCAGCTCACAGGGACAGCACACTGAAGCTTTCTTT
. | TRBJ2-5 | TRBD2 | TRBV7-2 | CASTLAGGRETQYF | TGTGCCAGCACCTTAGCGGGGGGGCGCGAGACCCAGTACTTC
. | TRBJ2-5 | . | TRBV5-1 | CASSQGGLETQYF | TGCGCCAGCAGCCAGGGGGGACTGGAGACCCAGTACTTC
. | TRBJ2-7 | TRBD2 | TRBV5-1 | CASSGGLAGGSALTYEQYF | TGCGCCAGCAGCGGAGGACTAGCGGGGGGCTCCGCCCTGACCTACGAGCAGTACTTC
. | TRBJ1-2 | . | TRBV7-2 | CASSSAALGGQSYGYTF | TGTGCCAGCAGCTCCGCGGCGTTAGGGGGTCAGAGCTATGGCTACACCTTC
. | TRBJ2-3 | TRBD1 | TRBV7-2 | CASSPGQGGHTDTQYF | TGTGCCAGCAGCCCGGGACAGGGGGGACACACAGATACGCAGTATTTT
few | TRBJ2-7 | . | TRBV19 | CASSIAVGAGSYEQYF | TGTGCCAGTAGTATCGCCGTGGGGGCGGGCTCCTACGAGCAGTACTTC
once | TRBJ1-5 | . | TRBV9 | CASSGRDKRGNQPQHF | TGTGCCAGCAGCGGAAGGGACAAGAGAGGGAATCAGCCCCAGCATTTT
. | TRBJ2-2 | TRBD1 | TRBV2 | CASSEGTARQGGTGELFF | TGTGCCAGCAGTGAGGGGACCGCTAGACAGGGGGGCACCGGGGAGCTGTTTTTT
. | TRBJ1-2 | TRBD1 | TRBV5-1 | CASSLARGQSTMSPGRNYGYTF | TGCGCCAGCAGCTTGGCGAGGGGACAGAGTACGATGTCCCCCGGTCGTAACTATGGCTACACCTTC
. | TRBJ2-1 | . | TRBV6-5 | CASSREANTYNEQFF | TGTGCCAGCTCCAGAGAGGCAAACACCTACAATGAGCAGTTCTTC
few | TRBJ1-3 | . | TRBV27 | CASSSGGNTIYF | TGTGCCAGCAGTTCGGGGGGAAACACCATATATTTT
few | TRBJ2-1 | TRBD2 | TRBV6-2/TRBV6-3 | CASSSRTSGGYYNEQFF | TGTGCCAGCAGTTCCCGGACTAGCGGGGGGTACTACAATGAGCAGTTCTTC
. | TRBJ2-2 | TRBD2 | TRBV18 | CASSTSLAGADTGELFF | TGTGCCAGCTCAACCTCCCTAGCGGGGGCCGACACCGGGGAGCTGTTTTTT
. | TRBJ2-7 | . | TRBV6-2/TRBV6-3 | CASSYSGRVLEQYF | TGTGCCAGCAGTTACTCCGGCAGGGTGCTCGAGCAGTACTTC
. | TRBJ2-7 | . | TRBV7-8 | CASSTGPRQYF | TGTGCCAGCAGCACGGGTCCTCGGCAGTACTTC
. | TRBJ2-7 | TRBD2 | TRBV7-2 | CASSRGFLSGGSYEQYF | TGTGCCAGCAGCCGGGGGTTCCTTAGCGGGGGCTCCTACGAGCAGTACTTC
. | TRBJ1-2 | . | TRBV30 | CAWSVRTAPYGYTF | TGTGCCTGGAGTGTACGAACAGCTCCCTATGGCTACACCTTC
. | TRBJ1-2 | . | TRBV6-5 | CASSSGNSYGYTF | TGTGCCAGCAGCTCGGGGAACAGCTATGGCTACACCTTC
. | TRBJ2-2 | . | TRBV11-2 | CASSLVLASTGELFF | TGTGCCAGCAGCTTAGTCCTAGCTTCCACCGGGGAGCTGTTTTTT
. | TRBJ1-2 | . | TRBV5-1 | CASSLGGQASYGYTF | TGCGCCAGCAGCTTGGGGGGGCAGGCCTCCTATGGCTACACCTTC
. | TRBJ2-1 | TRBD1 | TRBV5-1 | CASSEDRGRIYNEQFF | TGCGCCAGCAGCGAAGACAGGGGGCGTATCTACAATGAGCAGTTCTTC
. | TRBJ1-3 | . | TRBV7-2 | CASSHPRALGNTIYF | TGTGCCAGCAGCCACCCCAGGGCCCTTGGAAACACCATATATTTT
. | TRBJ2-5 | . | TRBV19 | CASSRGRGETQYF | TGTGCCAGTAGCCGAGGGAGAGGAGAGACCCAGTACTTC
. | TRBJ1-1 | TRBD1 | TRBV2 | CASSRDRGRVTEAFF | TGTGCCAGCAGTCGCGACAGGGGGCGTGTCACTGAAGCTTTCTTT
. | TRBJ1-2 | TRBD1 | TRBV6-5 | CASRTHRGVNYGYTF | TGTGCCAGCAGAACCCACAGGGGGGTTAACTATGGCTACACCTTC